Shown below are 14 T cell receptor beta chains from a single sample sequenced in a study of shared clonotypes between healthy human individuals. The data were produced by immunoSEQ multiplex PCR, yet TCRdb's version contains in-frame clones alone and is incomplete. This sample has about 2,100,000 clones, with approximately 94% found just once. CD8 cells regarded as naive lacked CD45RO, were positively chosen for CCR7, and omitted terminally differentiated effector memory CD45RA+ cells. Sequencing used naive CD8+ T cells from PBMCs. The origin of the receptors is a man younger than 35 in good health. Some clones in this sample may be carry-over from other donors' samples.

The chain joins TRBV19 to TRBJ2-7; TRBD1 aligns across 10 bases. CDR3 length: 17 amino acids. From germline, CDR1 is LNHDA and CDR2 SQIVND (reference sequence). After removal of 5 bases from V and 2 bases from J, the junction contained 12 bases not matched to a gene. The CDR3 DNA is TGTGCCAGTAGTCTCCACCACGCCGGACAGGGGGCCTACGAGCAGTACTTC. Its translation is CASSLHHAGQGAYEQYF.

The chain employs TRBV13 and TRBJ2-1; TRBD2 matches 10 bases. The ends lost 5 bases at V and 5 bases at J; junction bases unmatched: 6. This CDR3 has 15 amino acids. The germline V gene encodes CDR1 PRHDT and CDR2 FYEKMQ (reference sequence). The CDR3 is CASSIRGLANNEQFF. CDR3 bases: TGTGCCAGCAGCATCAGGGGACTAGCGAACAATGAGCAGTTCTTC.

The chain couples TRBV29-1 to TRBJ2-1; 12 bases line up with TRBD2. Unmatched junction bases numbered 4, after V lost 8 bases and J lost 5 bases. CDR1 SQVTM and CDR2 ANQGSEA come from the germline V gene. This CDR3 is built from 13 residues. The CDR3 DNA sequence: TGCAGCAAAAGGACTAGCGGGAACAATGAGCAGTTCTTC. This codes for CSKRTSGNNEQFF.

This clone has a single count. V usage is TRBV4-1 and J usage is TRBJ2-7; a weak D match, TRBD2 (6 bases). V dropped 4 bases and J dropped 2 bases, with 15 bases sitting between them. Germline V gene sequence: CDR1 MGHRA, CDR2 YSYEKL. CDR3 length: 15 residues. CDR3 in DNA: TGCGCCAGCAGCCCGACTGGGCGGGGCACCTACGAGCAGTACTTC. It codes for CASSPTGRGTYEQYF.

The chain couples TRBV2 to TRBJ2-3; 16 bases align to TRBD2. Germline V gene lookup returns CDR1 SNHLY and CDR2 FYNNEI. The CDR3 length is 17 residues. Unmatched junction bases numbered 7, after V lost 6 bases and J lost 4 bases. The DNA for the CDR3 is TGTGCCAGCAGCGGGACTAGCGGGAGGGCCGCTGCAGATACGCAGTATTTT. Protein sequence: CASSGTSGRAAADTQYF. Supplemented by reference TRBV2 and TRBJ2-3, the full variable domain reads EPEVTQTPSHQVTQMGQEVILRCVPISNHLYFYWYRQILGQKVEFLVSFYNNEISEKSEIFDDQFSVERPDGSNFTLKIRSTKLEDSAMYFCASSGTSGRAAADTQYFGPGTRLTVL.

The rearrangement joins TRBV10-3 to TRBJ1-2; tentative D call: TRBD1 (5 bases). Germline assignment: CDR1 ENHRY and CDR2 SYGVKD. CDR3 length: 14 amino acids. Deletions cut 0 bases from V and 6 bases from J, with 11 bases between. CDR3 region: CAISESVGGDGYTF. The DNA for the CDR3 is TGTGCCATCAGTGAGTCGGTCGGGGGGGATGGCTACACCTTC.

The rearrangement joins TRBV11-2 to TRBJ2-1; 8 bases fit TRBD1. CDR1 is SGHAT and CDR2 is FQNNGV in the germline V gene. This CDR3 region has 15 residues. The ends lost 3 bases at V and 5 bases at J; junction bases unmatched: 6. CDR3 residues: CASSFGQTGDNEQFF. Here the CDR3 DNA reads TGTGCCAGCAGCTTTGGGCAGACAGGGGACAATGAGCAGTTCTTC.

This clone was seen once. The V and J genes are TRBV19 and TRBJ2-5; 10 nucleotides agree with TRBD1. The CDR3 sequence is 17 residues long. Germline V gene lookup returns CDR1 LNHDA and CDR2 SQIVND (reference sequence). V was clipped by 5 bases and J by 5 bases; unmatched bases: 14. The DNA for the CDR3 is TGTGCCAGTAGTTCAAAGCGGGGACAGGGGAGGAAGGAGACCCAGTACTTC. Translated, it gives CASSSKRGQGRKETQYF.

To note about this clone: Other nucleotide sequences from this sample produce the same CDR3. The chain carries TRBV4-1 and TRBJ1-1, with D perhaps TRBD1 (5 bases). Looked up from germline, CDR1 is MGHRA and CDR2 is YSYEKL. V was shortened by 1 base and J by 0 bases, with 6 bases between the two germline ends. The CDR3 extends over 14 amino acids. The CDR3 nucleotides read TGCGCCAGCAGCCAAGGGGGGATGAACACTGAAGCTTTCTTT. This encodes CASSQGGMNTEAFF.

The chain uses TRBV9 and TRBJ2-7; 12 bases are a match to TRBD2. V lost 4 bases, J lost 2 bases, and 13 bases stayed unmatched. Germline CDR1 and CDR2: SGDLS and YYNGEE. The CDR3 runs 18 residues. In DNA form, the CDR3 reads TGTGCCAGCAGCCAGACCACTAGCGGGAGGTCTGCCCCCTACGAGCAGTACTTC. Amino acids: CASSQTTSGRSAPYEQYF.

This CDR3 reads CASSPALGVYGYTF. CDR3 in DNA: TGTGCCAGCAGCCCCGCTCTGGGGGTCTATGGCTACACCTTC. The chain couples TRBV9 to TRBJ1-2; perhaps TRBD1 as D (5 bases). Between the trimmed V and J ends, which lost 4 bases and 4 bases, there was a span of 14 bases. This CDR3 is 14 amino acids long. The V gene's germline CDR1 is SGDLS and CDR2 YYNGEE. The full variable domain, with the rest looked up from reference TRBV9 and TRBJ1-2, is DSGVTQTPKHLITATGQRVTLRCSPRSGDLSVYWYQQSLDQGLQFLIQYYNGEERAKGNILERFSAQQFPDLHSELNLSSLELGDSALYFCASSPALGVYGYTFGSGTRLTVV.

J is TRBJ1-2 and V is TRBV7-9, with 9 bases that match TRBD1. The germline V gene has CDR1 SEHNR and CDR2 FQNEAQ (reference sequence). V was pared by 6 bases and J by 2 bases, with 13 bases of the junction left unmatched. The CDR3 is 17 residues long. For the CDR3, the DNA is TGTGCCAGCAGTTCCCCCCGACAGGGGGAAATCAACTATGGCTACACCTTC. Amino acid sequence: CASSSPRQGEINYGYTF.

The chain links TRBV7-8 to TRBJ2-1; 13 bases agree with TRBD2. The trim removed 1 base at V and 6 bases at J, leaving 12 bases unmatched. Per the germline V gene, CDR1 is SGHVS and CDR2 is FQNEAQ. This CDR3 region has 19 residues. For the CDR3, the DNA is TGTGCCAGCAGCTTAGAGCTATTCACTAGCGGGAGGGCCGTCAATGAGCAGTTCTTC. Protein: CASSLELFTSGRAVNEQFF.

Turning to this clone: Other DNA sequences in this sample translate to the same CDR3. The chain couples TRBV27 to TRBJ2-1, with a tentative D call TRBD1 (6 bases). Germline CDR1 MNHEY, CDR2 SMNVEV (reference sequence). This CDR3 region has 13 residues. Trimming took 3 bases from V and 6 from J, leaving 9 bases between them. CDR3 residues: CASSLGRGNEQFF. The CDR3 DNA follows: TGTGCCAGCAGTTTGGGCAGGGGCAATGAGCAGTTCTTC.